The clone carrying this T cell receptor beta chain was recorded many times. Its specificity is unknown. A process of 5'RACE template switching, which added a universal primer site and UMIs, was used to make TCR cDNA. One entry per CDR3 protein, called by TCRdb with MiXCR from the 5' RACE reads. The table has 300,000 to 350,000 distinct CDR3 sequences, about 4.5% seen once. This sample stems from a study of T cells after yellow fever vaccination. As for the study in general: Preparation of fractions with low cell numbers was performed using SMART-Seq v4 Ultra Low Input.

Study-level findings and limits: Most clones from primary vaccination were detected again post-booster (roughly 96% CD4, roughly 85% CD8). The appearance of a small share of clonotypes in both CD4 and CD8 compartments was observed.

V trimming: 1 base; J trimming: 4 bases; junction bases outside the gene matches: 3. CDR3 length equals 16 residues. CDR1 is LGHNA and CDR2 is YSLEER in the germline V gene. The clonotype originates from a man aged 18 to 30 who received the YFV17D yellow fever vaccine. Source: PBMCs, taken 15 days after the yellow fever booster vaccination. V gene TRBV4-3 combines with J gene TRBJ1-6; 8 positions match TRBD1. The CDR3 nucleotides read TGCGCCAGCAGCCAAGGGACAGGGAGGTATAATTCACCCCTCCACTTT. It specifies CASSQGTGRYNSPLHF.